Listed here are 15 T cell receptor beta chains from one sample, sequenced in a study of cytomegalovirus exposure and HLA in healthy donors. Primers for the PCR totalled 60 Vbeta and 13 Jbeta. Some clones are missing from TCRdb's copy, which holds only in-frame ones; the method was immunoSEQ multiplex PCR. Of 100,000 to 150,000 clones listed, around 78% are singletons. The sample was PBMCs. The receptors originated from a female donor in good health and CMV-seropositive.

The rearrangement joins TRBV6-1 to TRBJ2-5; 9 positions agree with TRBD2. The end of the DNA aligns better with TRBJ2-7, so the J call may be wrong. The CDR3 covers 14 residues. Germline CDR1 and CDR2: MNHNS and SASEGT. CDR3 amino acids: CASRTTSGPYEQYF. As DNA, the CDR3 is TGTGCCAGCCGAACGACTAGCGGACCCTACGAGCAGTACTTC.

This clone was detected a few times. The chain couples TRBV6-1 to TRBJ2-3; 7 bases match TRBD2. CDR3 length: 15 amino acids. The germline V gene encodes CDR1 MNHNS and CDR2 SASEGT. J gave up 0 bases and V 0 bases, and 0 bases lay outside the gene matches. The CDR3 spells CASSEASGSTDTQYF. The CDR3 bases are TGTGCCAGCAGTGAAGCTAGCGGGAGCACAGATACGCAGTATTTT.

The chain carries TRBV5-1 and TRBJ2-7, with 8 bases fitting TRBD2. This CDR3 comprises 15 residues. Germline trimming cut 0 bases from V and 9 bases from J; bases unmatched to any gene: 11. CDR1 SGHRS and CDR2 YFSETQ come from the germline V gene. CDR3 coding DNA: TGCGCCAGCAGCTTGGTTGGGACTAGTTATTCCGGGCAGTACTTC. Its translation: CASSLVGTSYSGQYF.

V usage is TRBV5-1 and J usage is TRBJ2-1; TRBD2 aligns across 12 bases. CDR1 is SGHRS and CDR2 is YFSETQ in the germline V gene. V shed 2 bases and J 10 bases; nucleotides not matched to a gene: 4. There are 14 residues in the CDR3. The CDR3 loop reads CASSFVLAGGEQFF. Written as DNA, the CDR3 is TGCGCCAGCAGCTTTGTACTAGCGGGAGGAGAGCAGTTCTTC.

The chain uses TRBV11-2 and TRBJ2-5; TRBD2 aligns across 7 bases. The CDR3 sequence is 15 residues long. CDR1 is SGHAT and CDR2 is FQNNGV in the germline V gene. The J segment lost 2 bases and the V segment lost 6 bases, leaving 9 bases of the junction unmatched. The CDR3 nucleotides are TGTGCCAGCAGGACCGAGCCGGGACTACAAGAGACCCAGTACTTC. It codes for CASRTEPGLQETQYF.

This chain links TRBV9 with TRBJ2-5; TRBD1 matches at 9 bases. This CDR3 has 15 amino acids. V was pared by 5 bases and J by 5 bases, with 10 bases of the junction left unmatched. Germline CDR1 reads SGDLS; CDR2 reads YYNGEE. The CDR3 loop reads CASSSRFGQGETQYF. The CDR3 coding sequence is TGTGCCAGCAGTTCCCGCTTTGGACAGGGGGAGACCCAGTACTTC. The full variable domain, its missing parts supplied by reference TRBV9 and TRBJ2-5, is DSGVTQTPKHLITATGQRVTLRCSPRSGDLSVYWYQQSLDQGLQFLIQYYNGEERAKGNILERFSAQQFPDLHSELNLSSLELGDSALYFCASSSRFGQGETQYFGPGTRLLVL.

This clone was seen a handful of times. The chain is built from TRBV2 and TRBJ2-3; the D gene is possibly TRBD1 (6 bases). Deletions cut 10 bases from V and 3 bases from J, with 20 bases between. Germline CDR1 is SNHLY and CDR2 is FYNNEI. The CDR3 contains 15 residues. The CDR3 region is CATKDSSRVTDTQYF. The CDR3 DNA follows: TGTGCCACCAAGGACAGTTCCCGGGTGACAGATACGCAGTATTTT.

This clone appeared a single time. The J gene is TRBJ1-2, the V gene TRBV5-6; D not certain. Germline V gene lookup returns CDR1 SGHDT and CDR2 YYEEEE. There are 15 residues in the CDR3. Between the trimmed V and J ends, which lost 2 bases and 2 bases, there was a span of 13 bases. CDR3 bases: TGTGCCAGCAGCTTTAGACCAGAGGTAAACTATGGCTACACCTTC. This gives the protein CASSFRPEVNYGYTF. The full variable domain, with the rest looked up from reference TRBV5-6 and TRBJ1-2, is DAGVTQSPTHLIKTRGQQVTLRCSPKSGHDTVSWYQQALGQGPQFIFQYYEEEERQRGNFPDRFSGHQFPNYSSELNVNALLLGDSALYLCASSFRPEVNYGYTFGSGTRLTVV.

The chain carries TRBV6-5 and TRBJ1-1; tentative D call: TRBD1 (5 bases). Trimming shortened V by 6 bases and J by 1 base, and 9 bases separated the two germline ends. The CDR3 consists of 13 residues. Germline assignment: CDR1 MNHEY and CDR2 SVGAGI. CDR3 region: CASSRQRNTEAFF. For the CDR3, the DNA is TGTGCCAGCAGCCGACAGAGGAACACTGAAGCTTTCTTT.

The genes are TRBV30 and TRBJ1-1, with D perhaps matching TRBD1 (5 bases). This CDR3 spans 13 amino acids. In germline, CDR1 is GTSNPN, CDR2 SVGIG (reference sequence). V was clipped by 2 bases and J by 5 bases, with 12 bases between them. The CDR3 coding sequence is TGTGCCTGGAGTAAGCAGGGTGGGACTGAAGCTTTCTTT. It specifies CAWSKQGGTEAFF.

The V and J genes are TRBV9 and TRBJ2-3; TRBD1 matches at 7 bases. The CDR3 covers 17 residues. The germline V gene has CDR1 SGDLS and CDR2 YYNGEE. V trimming: 3 bases; J trimming: 1 base; junction bases outside the gene matches: 11. The CDR3, as DNA: TGTGCCAGCAGCGGACCTTTGACAGGGATCGGCACAGATACGCAGTATTTT. It encodes CASSGPLTGIGTDTQYF.

This chain links TRBV7-2 with TRBJ2-7, with 7 bases aligning to TRBD2. The V and J ends lost 1 base and 5 bases, in that order; junction bases with no gene match: 5. Germline-derived CDR1 and CDR2 are SGHTA and FQGNSA. CDR3 length: 14 residues. As DNA, the CDR3 is TGTGCCAGCAGCTTAGGGCTAGCGGTAAACGAGCAGTACTTC. Amino acid sequence: CASSLGLAVNEQYF.

The V call is TRBV11-2, the J call TRBJ2-1; TRBD2 aligns across 9 bases. With V trimmed by 8 bases and J by 10 bases, 15 bases remained unmatched. CDR3 length equals 15 residues. Per the germline V gene, CDR1 is SGHAT and CDR2 is FQNNGV. This chain's CDR3 is CASERGAGEGEEQFF. The CDR3, as DNA: TGTGCCAGCGAGCGGGGGGCGGGGGAGGGAGAAGAGCAGTTCTTC.

The chain carries TRBV9 and TRBJ2-2; D is ambiguous. V gave up 2 bases and J gave up 8 bases, with 13 bases separating them. The V gene's germline CDR1 is SGDLS and CDR2 YYNGEE. CDR3 length: 14 amino acids. The CDR3 protein is CASSVSTGLGELFF. The CDR3 coding sequence is TGTGCCAGCAGCGTGTCCACGGGTTTGGGGGAGCTGTTTTTT.

The chain carries TRBV14 and TRBJ2-3; 7 bases are a match to TRBD2. The length of the CDR3 is 17 residues. Germline CDR1 reads SGHDN; CDR2 reads FVKESK. The J segment lost 2 bases and the V segment lost 0 bases, leaving 8 bases of the junction unmatched. The CDR3 loop is CASSQEPTSRYTDTQYF. CDR3 DNA: TGTGCCAGCAGCCAAGAGCCGACTAGCAGATACACAGATACGCAGTATTTT. The variable domain in full, with the rest retrieved from reference TRBV14 and TRBJ2-3, is EAGVTQFPSHSVIEKGQTVTLRCDPISGHDNLYWYRRVMGKEIKFLLHFVKESKQDESGMPNNRFLAERTGGTYSTLKVQPAELEDSGVYFCASSQEPTSRYTDTQYFGPGTRLTVL.